The following is a T cell receptor beta chain sequence with its context. A much bigger clone sits one base away, suggesting this may be a read error. Germline V gives CDR1 DFQATT, CDR2 SNEGSKA (reference sequence). The CDR3 length is 14 residues. Trimming pared 3 bases from V and 2 bases from J, leaving 11 bases between. TCR alpha and beta CDR3 regions were amplified from RNA using iRepertoire nested multiplex PCR. TCRdb reanalysed the multiplex PCR reads using MiXCR and keeps one entry per CDR3 protein. The data show 150,000 or so distinct CDR3 sequences, roughly 43% seen once. This sample stems from a study of glioma-infiltrating T cells.

The receptor comes from a human donor with low-grade glioma or glioblastoma, undergoing nonglioma brain surgery, or in good health (not recorded which). The J gene is TRBJ1-5, the V gene TRBV20-1, with D uncertain. Specimen: glioma tissue, nonneoplastic brain tissue, or PBMCs (not recorded which). The CDR3 coding sequence is TGCAGTGCTAGCGGCAATTCGGGCAATCAGCCCCAGCATTTT. Translated: CSASGNSGNQPQHF.